The rows below give T cell receptor beta chains drawn from one sample of a study of T cell changes during pregnancy in multiple sclerosis. The table came from immunoSEQ multiplex PCR; TCRdb's copy has only in-frame clones and leaves some out. The sample has 53,000 or so clones; approximately 94% are singletons. The source material was CD4+ T cells from peripheral blood mononuclear cells, sampled in the second trimester of pregnancy. Receptor source: a female donor with multiple sclerosis, enrolled in a pregnancy study. The CDR3 runs from the conserved cysteine through the conserved F or W. The order of the fields is J gene, V gene, CDR3 protein.

j_call: TRBJ1-6
v_call: TRBV19
cdr3_aa: CASSIGDRGLLALHF

j_call: TRBJ1-4
v_call: TRBV2
cdr3_aa: CASSEGPNEKLFF

j_call: TRBJ2-3
v_call: TRBV6-1
cdr3_aa: CASSEMRRGGTDTQYF

j_call: TRBJ2-2
v_call: TRBV19
cdr3_aa: CASTAGRHANTGELFF

j_call: TRBJ2-7
v_call: TRBV7-6
cdr3_aa: CASSLDPSNGEQYF

j_call: TRBJ1-1
v_call: TRBV11-1
cdr3_aa: CASSLGSVGGLGNTEAFF

j_call: TRBJ1-2
v_call: TRBV11-2
cdr3_aa: CASSLIFNYGYTF

j_call: TRBJ2-7
v_call: TRBV5-4
cdr3_aa: CASSALGQGSYEQYF

j_call: TRBJ1-2
v_call: TRBV27
cdr3_aa: CASSLFRGSNYGYTF

j_call: TRBJ1-5
v_call: TRBV9
cdr3_aa: CASSDGKDSNQPQHF

j_call: TRBJ1-2
v_call: TRBV30
cdr3_aa: CAWSVQSGGYTF

j_call: TRBJ2-5
v_call: TRBV23-1
cdr3_aa: CAGLLRETQYF

j_call: TRBJ1-4
v_call: TRBV4-3
cdr3_aa: CASSQGWGATNEKLFF

j_call: TRBJ1-1
v_call: TRBV11-2
cdr3_aa: CASTSPDRGNTEAFF

j_call: TRBJ1-6
v_call: TRBV18
cdr3_aa: CASSLSRDRGSPLHF

j_call: TRBJ1-6
v_call: TRBV2
cdr3_aa: CASTNTGGISPLHF

j_call: TRBJ1-2
v_call: TRBV6-5
cdr3_aa: CASSYSNRGNYGYTF

j_call: TRBJ1-1
v_call: TRBV21-1
cdr3_aa: CASTRKKGQPNTEAFF